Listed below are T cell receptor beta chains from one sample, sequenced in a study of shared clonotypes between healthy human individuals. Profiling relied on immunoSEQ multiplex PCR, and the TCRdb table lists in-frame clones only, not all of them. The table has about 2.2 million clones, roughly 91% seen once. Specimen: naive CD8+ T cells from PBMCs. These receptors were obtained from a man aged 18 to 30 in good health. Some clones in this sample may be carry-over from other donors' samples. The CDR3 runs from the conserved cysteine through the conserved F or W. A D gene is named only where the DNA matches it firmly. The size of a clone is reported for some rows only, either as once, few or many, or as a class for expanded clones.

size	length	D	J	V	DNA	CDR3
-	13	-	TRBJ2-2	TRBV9	TGTGCCAGCAGCGATGAGGGCACCGGGGAGCTGTTTTTT	CASSDEGTGELFF
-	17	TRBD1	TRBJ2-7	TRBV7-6	TGTGCCAGCAGCCCACGACAGGGGGCAATCGACTCCTACGAGCAGTACTTC	CASSPRQGAIDSYEQYF
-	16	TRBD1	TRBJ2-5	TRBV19	TGTGCCAGTAGTGTCGGGACAGAATTTACACAAGAGACCCAGTACTTC	CASSVGTEFTQETQYF
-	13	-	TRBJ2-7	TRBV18	TGTGCCAGCTCACCAAATCCGCCGGACGAGCAGTACTTC	CASSPNPPDEQYF
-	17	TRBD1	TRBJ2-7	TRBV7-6	TGTGCCAGCAGCTTAGAGGGAGTAGGACAGGGGTCCTACGAGCAGTACTTC	CASSLEGVGQGSYEQYF
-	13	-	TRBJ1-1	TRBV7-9	TGTGCCAGCAGCTTTGACTCCGAGCCTGAAGCTTTCTTT	CASSFDSEPEAFF
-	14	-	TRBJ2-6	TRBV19	TGTGCCAGTGTAATTACCCCCGGGGCCAACGTCCTGACTTTC	CASVITPGANVLTF
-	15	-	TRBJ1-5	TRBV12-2	TGTGCAAGTCGCGACGACAGGGCCGGCAATCAGCCCCAGCATTTT	CASRDDRAGNQPQHF
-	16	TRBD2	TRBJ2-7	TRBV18	TGTGCCAGCTCACCGGGACAGGGACTAGCGGGCTACGAGCAGTACTTC	CASSPGQGLAGYEQYF
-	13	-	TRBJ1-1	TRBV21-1	TGTGCCAGCGACAATTGTCCGAACACTGAAGCTTTCTTT	CASDNCPNTEAFF
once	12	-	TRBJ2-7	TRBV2	TGTGCCCCCCGAAGGGGTTCCTACGAGCAGTACTTC	CAPRRGSYEQYF
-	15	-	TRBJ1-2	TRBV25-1	TGTGCCAGCAGTCCGACGGCCCCCTATGTCTATGGCTACACCTTC	CASSPTAPYVYGYTF
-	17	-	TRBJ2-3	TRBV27	TGTGCCAGCGGAGGGTGGGGGACACCTGGGGTCACAGATACGCAGTATTTT	CASGGWGTPGVTDTQYF
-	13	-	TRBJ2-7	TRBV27	TGTGCCAGCAGTTTATCGGCCGATTACGAGCAGTACTTC	CASSLSADYEQYF
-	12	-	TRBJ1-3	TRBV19	TGTGCCAGTACCCCTTCACGGAACACCATATATTTT	CASTPSRNTIYF
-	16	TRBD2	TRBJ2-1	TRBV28	TGTGCCAGCAGTCCCCCCGAGGTAGCGGGATACAATGAGCAGTTCTTC	CASSPPEVAGYNEQFF
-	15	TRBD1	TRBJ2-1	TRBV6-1	TGTGCCAGCAGTGAAGTAGGACAGGGCCTGAGTGAGCAGTTCTTC	CASSEVGQGLSEQFF
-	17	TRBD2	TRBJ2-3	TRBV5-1	TGCGCCAGCAGCCCGGAAGCTAGCGGGAGGGCCTTAGATACGCAGTATTTT	CASSPEASGRALDTQYF
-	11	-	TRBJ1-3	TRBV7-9	TGTGCCAGCAGCTTAAATGCCACCATATATTTT	CASSLNATIYF
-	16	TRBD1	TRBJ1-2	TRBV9	TGTGCCAGCAGCGTAGCGGGGGGGACAGGCGTCTATGGCTACACCTTC	CASSVAGGTGVYGYTF
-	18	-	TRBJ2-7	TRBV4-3	TGCGCCAGCAGCCTCCGAAGGTGGAGTGGGTTAGGCACCTACGAGCAGTACTTC	CASSLRRWSGLGTYEQYF
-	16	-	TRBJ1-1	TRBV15	TGTGCCACCAGCAGAGATGATGGGGGGGAGAACACTGAAGCTTTCTTT	CATSRDDGGENTEAFF
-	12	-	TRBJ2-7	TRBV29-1	TGCAGCGTTGAAGACAGGGGCTACGAGCAGTACTTC	CSVEDRGYEQYF
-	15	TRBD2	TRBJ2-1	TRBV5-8	TGTGCCAGCTTCTACGGGGCGGGAGCCTACAATGAGCAGTTCTTC	CASFYGAGAYNEQFF
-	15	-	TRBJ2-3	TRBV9	TGTGCCAGCAGCGTAGTCCCACGGGGCACAGATACGCAGTATTTT	CASSVVPRGTDTQYF
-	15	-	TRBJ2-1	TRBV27	TGTGCCAGCAGTTTATCCGCGGGGCCTAGCAATGAGCAGTTCTTC	CASSLSAGPSNEQFF
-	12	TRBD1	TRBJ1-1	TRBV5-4	TGTGCCAGCAGCTTGGAGGGGGCGGGAGCTTTCTTT	CASSLEGAGAFF
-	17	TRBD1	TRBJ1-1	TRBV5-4	TGTGCCAGCAGCTCTAGGACAGGGGGCGCTATGTACACTGAAGCTTTCTTT	CASSSRTGGAMYTEAFF
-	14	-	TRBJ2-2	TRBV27	TGTGCCACCCTTGCGGTCTCATACACCGGGGAGCTGTTTTTT	CATLAVSYTGELFF
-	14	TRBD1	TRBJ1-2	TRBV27	TGTGCCAGCAGTTTATTGGGACAGGGGAATGGCTACACCTTC	CASSLLGQGNGYTF
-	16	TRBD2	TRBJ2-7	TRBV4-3	TGCGCCAGCAGCCAAGTCTGGCTAGCGGGAACCTACGAGCAGTACTTC	CASSQVWLAGTYEQYF
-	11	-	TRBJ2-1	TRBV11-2	TGTGCCAGCAGCGCAGGGGGGGACCAGTTCTTC	CASSAGGDQFF
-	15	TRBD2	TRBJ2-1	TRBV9	TGTGCCAGCAGCGTAGTGTCTAGCGGTTACAATGAGCAGTTCTTC	CASSVVSSGYNEQFF
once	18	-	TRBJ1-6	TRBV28	TGTGCCAGCACCCTTTCGAACCCCGTGAGCTCCTATAATTCACCCCTCCACTTT	CASTLSNPVSSYNSPLHF
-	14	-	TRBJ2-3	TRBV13	TGTGCCAGCAGCTTAACACTAAACACAGATACGCAGTATTTT	CASSLTLNTDTQYF
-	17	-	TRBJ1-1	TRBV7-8	TGTGCCAGCAGCTTAGCCCGGGGCCCCCCTTTGAACACTGAAGCTTTCTTT	CASSLARGPPLNTEAFF
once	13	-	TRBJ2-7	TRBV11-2	TGTGCCAGCAGCTTAGGCGGACGATACGAGCAGTACTTC	CASSLGGRYEQYF
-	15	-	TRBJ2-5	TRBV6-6	TGTGCCAGCAGTTACATGGCAGCAAACAAAGAGACCCAGTACTTC	CASSYMAANKETQYF
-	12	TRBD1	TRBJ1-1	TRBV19	TGTGCCAGTACTTGGGGGGGGACAGGGGCTTTCTTT	CASTWGGTGAFF
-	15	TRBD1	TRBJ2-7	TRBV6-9	TGTGCCAGCAGTTATCGGTCAGGGGGCAGCTACGAGCAGTACTTC	CASSYRSGGSYEQYF
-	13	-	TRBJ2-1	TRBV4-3	TGCGCCAGCAGCCAATACGTTCGGGATGAGCAGTTCTTC	CASSQYVRDEQFF
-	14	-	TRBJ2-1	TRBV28	TGTGCCAGCAGTTACGGTCGACCTTACAATGAGCAGTTCTTC	CASSYGRPYNEQFF
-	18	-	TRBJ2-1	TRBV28	TGTGCCAGCAGTTTTTATTTCGTATCCGCCACGTACGGCAATGAGCAGTTCTTC	CASSFYFVSATYGNEQFF
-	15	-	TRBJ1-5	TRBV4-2	TGTGCCAGCAGCCAGTACAGGGTTAGCAATCAGCCCCAGCATTTT	CASSQYRVSNQPQHF
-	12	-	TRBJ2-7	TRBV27	TGTGCCAGCAGTCCCAACCCCTACGAGCAGTACTTC	CASSPNPYEQYF
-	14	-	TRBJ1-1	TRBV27	TGTGCCAGCAGTTTATCTTCCGGGACCTATGAAGCTTTCTTT	CASSLSSGTYEAFF
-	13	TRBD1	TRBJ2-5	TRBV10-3	TGTGCCATCAGCAGGGGGTGGCAAGAGACCCAGTACTTC	CAISRGWQETQYF
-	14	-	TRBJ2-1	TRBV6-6	TGTGCCAGCAGTTGGCGGGAAGGCTACAATGAGCAGTTCTTC	CASSWREGYNEQFF
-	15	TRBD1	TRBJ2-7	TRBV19	TGTGCCAGTAGTATAGAAGCCGGGACAGCCTACGAGCAGTACTTC	CASSIEAGTAYEQYF
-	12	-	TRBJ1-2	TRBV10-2	TGCGCCAGCAGTGAGATGGGAGGAGGCTACACCTTC	CASSEMGGGYTF
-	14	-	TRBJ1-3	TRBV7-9	TGTGCCAGCAGCTACGCCGGCGGTGGAAACACCATATATTTT	CASSYAGGGNTIYF
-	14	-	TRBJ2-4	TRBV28	TGTGCCAGCAGTCCGTCGGAATCCAAAAACATTCAGTACTTC	CASSPSESKNIQYF
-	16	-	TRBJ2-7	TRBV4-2	TGTGCCAGCAGCCAAGATTGGACACCTGCTATGTACGAGCAGTACTTC	CASSQDWTPAMYEQYF